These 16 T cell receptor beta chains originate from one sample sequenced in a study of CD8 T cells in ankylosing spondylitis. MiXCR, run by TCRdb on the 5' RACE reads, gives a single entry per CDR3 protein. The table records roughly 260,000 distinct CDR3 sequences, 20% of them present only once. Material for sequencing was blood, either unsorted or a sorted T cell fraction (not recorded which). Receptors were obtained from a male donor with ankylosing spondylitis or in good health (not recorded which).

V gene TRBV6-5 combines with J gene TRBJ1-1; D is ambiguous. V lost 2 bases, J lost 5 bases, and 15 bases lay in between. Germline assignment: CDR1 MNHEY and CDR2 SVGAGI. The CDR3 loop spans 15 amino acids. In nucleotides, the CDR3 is TGTGCCAGCAGTTACAACCCCAGTCTGGGGACTGAAGCTTTCTTT. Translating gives CASSYNPSLGTEAFF.

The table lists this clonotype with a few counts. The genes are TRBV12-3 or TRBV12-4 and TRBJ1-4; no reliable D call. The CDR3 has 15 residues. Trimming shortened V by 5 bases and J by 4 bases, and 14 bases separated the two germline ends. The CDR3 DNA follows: TGTGCCAGCAGTCTGCGGGCATCCAATAATGAAAAACTGTTTTTT. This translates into CASSLRASNNEKLFF.

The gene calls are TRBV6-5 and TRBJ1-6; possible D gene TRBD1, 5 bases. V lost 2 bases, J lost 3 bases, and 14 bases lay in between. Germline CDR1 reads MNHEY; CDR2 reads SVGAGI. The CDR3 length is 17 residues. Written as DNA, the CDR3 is TGTGCCAGCAGTTACCAGGCAGGACAAGGCTATAATTCACCCCTCCACTTT. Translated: CASSYQAGQGYNSPLHF.

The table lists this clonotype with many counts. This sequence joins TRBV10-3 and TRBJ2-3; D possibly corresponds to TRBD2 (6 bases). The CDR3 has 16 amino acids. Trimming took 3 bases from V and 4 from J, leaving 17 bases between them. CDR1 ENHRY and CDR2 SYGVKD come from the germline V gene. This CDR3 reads CAISDPGDSGPDTQYF. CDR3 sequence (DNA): TGTGCCATCAGTGACCCGGGGGATTCCGGTCCAGATACGCAGTATTTT.

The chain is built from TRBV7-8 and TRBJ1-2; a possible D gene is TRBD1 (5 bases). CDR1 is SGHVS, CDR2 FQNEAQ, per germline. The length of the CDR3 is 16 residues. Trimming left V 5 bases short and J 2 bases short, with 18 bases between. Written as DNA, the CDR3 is TGTGCCAGCAGCAGAACCGCGGGACGGGCAAACTATGGCTACACCTTC. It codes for CASSRTAGRANYGYTF.

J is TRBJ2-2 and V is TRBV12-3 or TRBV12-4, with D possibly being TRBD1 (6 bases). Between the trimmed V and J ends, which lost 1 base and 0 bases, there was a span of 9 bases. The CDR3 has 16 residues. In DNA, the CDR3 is TGTGCCAGCAGTTTAGAGACAGGTCCGAACACCGGGGAGCTGTTTTTT. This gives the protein CASSLETGPNTGELFF.

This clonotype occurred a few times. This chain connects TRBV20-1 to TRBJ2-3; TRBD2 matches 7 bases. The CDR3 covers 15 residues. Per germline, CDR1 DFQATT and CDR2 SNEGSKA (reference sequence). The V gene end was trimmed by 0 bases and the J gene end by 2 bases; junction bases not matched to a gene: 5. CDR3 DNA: TGCAGTGCTAGAGATGGGGGGGGGGTCACAGATACGCAGTATTTT. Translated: CSARDGGGVTDTQYF.

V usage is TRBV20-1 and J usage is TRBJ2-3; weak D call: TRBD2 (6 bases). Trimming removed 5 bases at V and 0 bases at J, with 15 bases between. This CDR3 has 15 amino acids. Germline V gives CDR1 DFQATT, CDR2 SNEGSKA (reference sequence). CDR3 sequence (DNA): TGCAGTGCTCCAGTCCTTAGCGGAAGCACAGATACGCAGTATTTT. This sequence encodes CSAPVLSGSTDTQYF.

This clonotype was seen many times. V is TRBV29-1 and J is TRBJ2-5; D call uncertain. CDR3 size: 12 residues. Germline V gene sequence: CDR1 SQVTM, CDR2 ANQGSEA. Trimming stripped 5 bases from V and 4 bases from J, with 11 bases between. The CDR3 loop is CSVIAGGETQYF. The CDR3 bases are TGCAGCGTTATCGCCGGCGGAGAGACCCAGTACTTC. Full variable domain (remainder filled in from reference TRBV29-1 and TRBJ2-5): SAVISQKPSRDICQRGTSLTIQCQVDSQVTMMFWYRQQPGQSLTLIATANQGSEATYESGFVIDKFPISRPNLTFSTLTVSNMSPEDSSIYLCSVIAGGETQYFGPGTRLLVL.

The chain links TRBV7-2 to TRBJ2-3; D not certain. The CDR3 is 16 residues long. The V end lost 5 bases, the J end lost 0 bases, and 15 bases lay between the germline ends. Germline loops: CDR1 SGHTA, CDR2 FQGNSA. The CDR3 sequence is CASSLDTFYSTDTQYF. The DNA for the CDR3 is TGTGCCAGCAGCCTTGACACATTCTATAGCACAGATACGCAGTATTTT.

CDR3 bases: TGTGCCAGCGAAACATTAAACAATGAGCAGTTCTTC. Protein product: CASETLNNEQFF. The chain combines TRBV28 with TRBJ2-1, with D hard to call. In germline, CDR1 is MDHEN, CDR2 SYDVKM. The CDR3 is made up of 12 amino acids. The V end lost 8 bases, the J end lost 5 bases, and 10 bases lay between the germline ends. Looking up the rest from reference TRBV28 and TRBJ2-1 gives the full variable domain: DVKVTQSSRYLVKRTGEKVFLECVQDMDHENMFWYRQDPGLGLRLIYFSYDVKMKEKGDIPEGYSVSREKKERFSLILESASTNQTSMYLCASETLNNEQFFGPGTRLTVL.

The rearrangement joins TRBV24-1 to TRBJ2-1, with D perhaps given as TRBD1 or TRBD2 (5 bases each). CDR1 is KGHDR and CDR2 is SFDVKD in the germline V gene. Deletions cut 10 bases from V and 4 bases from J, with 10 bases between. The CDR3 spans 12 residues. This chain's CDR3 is CATRDGYNEQFF. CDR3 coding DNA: TGTGCCACGAGGGACGGTTACAATGAGCAGTTCTTC.

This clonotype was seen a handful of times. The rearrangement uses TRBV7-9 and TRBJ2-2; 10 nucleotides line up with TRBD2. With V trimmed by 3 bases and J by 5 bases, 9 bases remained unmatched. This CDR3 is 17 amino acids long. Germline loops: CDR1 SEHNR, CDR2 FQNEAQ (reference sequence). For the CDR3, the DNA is TGTGCCAGCAGCTTCGTTGTCGCAGCGGGAGGGACCGGGGAGCTGTTTTTT. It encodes CASSFVVAAGGTGELFF.

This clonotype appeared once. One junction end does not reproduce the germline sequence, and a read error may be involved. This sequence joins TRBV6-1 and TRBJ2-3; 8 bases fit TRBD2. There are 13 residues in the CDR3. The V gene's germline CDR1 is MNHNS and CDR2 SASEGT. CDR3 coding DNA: TGTACCAGCAGTGCACTAGCGGCTGATACGCAGTATTTT. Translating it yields CTSSALAADTQYF.

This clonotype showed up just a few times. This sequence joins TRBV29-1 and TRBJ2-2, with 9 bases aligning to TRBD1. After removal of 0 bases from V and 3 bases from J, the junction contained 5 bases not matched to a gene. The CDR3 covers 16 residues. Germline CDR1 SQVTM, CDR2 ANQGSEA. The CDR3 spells CSVEDRGTGHTGELFF. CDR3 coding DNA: TGCAGCGTTGAAGATCGCGGGACAGGGCACACCGGGGAGCTGTTTTTT.

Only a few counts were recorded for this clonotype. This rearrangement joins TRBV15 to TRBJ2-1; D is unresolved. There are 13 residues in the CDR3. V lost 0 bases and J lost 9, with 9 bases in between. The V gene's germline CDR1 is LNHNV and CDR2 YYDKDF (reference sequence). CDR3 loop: CATSRDGVGEQFF. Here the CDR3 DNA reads TGTGCCACCAGCAGAGATGGGGTTGGTGAGCAGTTCTTC.